This T cell receptor (beta chain) was profiled in a study of memory CD8 T cells in hepatitis C reinfection. About the study: Pre-reinfection sampling occurred 55 to 20 weeks ahead of detected reinfection. General study findings and limits: Conclusions on public clonotypes and secondary clearance were not definitive with several donors.

This sample's time point: pre-reinfection, 55 to 20 weeks before reinfection detection. Sorted cells were sequenced directly ex vivo without any in vitro expansion. A couple of donors provided sorted CD3+ CD8+ CD45RO- naive CD8 T cells at all three reinfection time points. TCRdb's table, derived via immunoSEQ multiplex PCR, lists solely in-frame clones and lacks some. Among under 60,000 clones listed, just under 90% were seen once. This CDR3 spans 15 amino acids. The V gene end was trimmed by 5 bases and the J gene end by 2 bases; junction bases not matched to a gene: 7. The germline V gene encodes CDR1 MDHEN and CDR2 SYDVKM. Note on this clone: The antigen is not known.

Input material: naive CD8+ T cells sorted from blood. This clonotype originated in a young man with hepatitis C virus infection. The chain couples TRBV28 to TRBJ2-7; 9 bases are shared with TRBD1. This chain's CDR3 is CASSPRDRATYEQYF. CDR3 in DNA: TGTGCCAGCAGTCCCAGGGACAGGGCAACCTACGAGCAGTACTTC.